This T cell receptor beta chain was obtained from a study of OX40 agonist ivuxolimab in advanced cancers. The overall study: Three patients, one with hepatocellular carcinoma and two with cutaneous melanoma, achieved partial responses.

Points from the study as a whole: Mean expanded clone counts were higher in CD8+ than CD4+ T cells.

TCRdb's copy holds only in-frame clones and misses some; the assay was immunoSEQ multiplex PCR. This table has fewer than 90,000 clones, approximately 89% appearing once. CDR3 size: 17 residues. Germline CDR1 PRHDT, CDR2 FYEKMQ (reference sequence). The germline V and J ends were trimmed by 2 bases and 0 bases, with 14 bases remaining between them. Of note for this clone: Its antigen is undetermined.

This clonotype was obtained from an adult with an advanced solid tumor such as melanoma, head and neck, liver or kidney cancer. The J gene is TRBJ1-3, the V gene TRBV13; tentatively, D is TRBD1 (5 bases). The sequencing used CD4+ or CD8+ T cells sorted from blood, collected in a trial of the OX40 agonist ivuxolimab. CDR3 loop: CASSLSGQGPSGNTIYF. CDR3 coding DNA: TGTGCCAGCAGCTTATCAGGTCAGGGCCCCTCTGGAAACACCATATATTTT.